This passage covers 7 T cell receptor beta chains from one sample sequenced in a study of radiation and T cells in renal cell carcinoma. Libraries were prepared by immunoSEQ multiplex PCR; TCRdb keeps only in-frame clonotypes and omits some of them. The table has about 73,000 clones, roughly 85% seen once. Time point of the sample: blood 4 weeks post-SBRT, at nephrectomy. Documented treatment: 15 Gy SBRT to primary tumor, nephrectomy 4 weeks later. The source was blood, collected from a patient whose treatment included radiotherapy and nephrectomy. The receptor set was obtained from a woman between 55 and 75 years old with renal cell carcinoma.

V gene TRBV27 combines with J gene TRBJ1-5, with 8 bases identical to TRBD1. The germline gives CDR1 MNHEY, CDR2 SMNVEV (reference sequence). V shed 6 bases, J shed 4 bases, and the junction held 11 bases outside the gene matches. CDR3 size: 16 residues. CDR3 coding DNA: TGTGCCAGCAGCCAGGGGGCAGGTATTGGGAATCAGCCCCAGCATTTT. It translates to CASSQGAGIGNQPQHF.

The J gene is TRBJ1-2, the V gene TRBV28, with a weak D call TRBD1 (5 bases). Trimming removed 7 bases from V and 4 bases from J, with 10 bases in between. The CDR3 sequence is 12 residues long. The germline gives CDR1 MDHEN, CDR2 SYDVKM. The CDR3, as DNA: TGTGCCAGCACAGGGTCCTTCTATGGCTACACCTTC. Residues: CASTGSFYGYTF.

The CDR3 DNA sequence: TGTGCCAGCAGCTTAGAGGGGACAGGAGCTGAAGCTTTCTTT. Translation gives CASSLEGTGAEAFF. V usage is TRBV11-2 and J usage is TRBJ1-1; 8 positions match TRBD1. Per the germline V gene, CDR1 is SGHAT and CDR2 is FQNNGV. The CDR3 sequence is 14 residues long. J was trimmed by 6 bases and V by 0 bases; bases with no gene match: 3.

The rearrangement uses TRBV27 and TRBJ1-1; TRBD1 is a possible D gene (6 bases). Germline loops: CDR1 MNHEY, CDR2 SMNVEV (reference sequence). CDR3 length equals 17 residues. Trimming removed 6 bases from V and 6 bases from J, with 26 bases in between. Here the CDR3 reads CASRSRGNRVSDSEAFF. The CDR3 DNA sequence: TGTGCCAGCAGGTCAAGGGGGAACAGGGTATCCGATTCTGAAGCTTTCTTT.

This clone was observed a handful of times. The gene calls are TRBV7-2 and TRBJ2-3; the match to TRBD2 covers 13 bases. The V gene's germline CDR1 is SGHTA and CDR2 FQGNSA. The CDR3 spans 14 residues. The V segment lost 6 bases and the J segment 3 bases; nucleotides outside the gene matches: 0. The CDR3 nucleotides read TGTGCCAGCAGACTAGCGGGAGGGACAGATACGCAGTATTTT. Encoded protein: CASRLAGGTDTQYF.

The chain joins TRBV15 to TRBJ1-4, with TRBD1 matching 8 bases. Trimming removed 2 bases from V and 5 bases from J; junction bases left unmatched: 7. The CDR3 has 16 residues. Germline V gene lookup returns CDR1 LNHNV and CDR2 YYDKDF (reference sequence). The CDR3 region is CATSRRTGIQNEKLFF. CDR3 sequence (DNA): TGTGCCACCAGCAGACGGACAGGGATCCAGAATGAAAAACTGTTTTTT.

The sample holds a few counts of this clone. The chain joins TRBV11-2 to TRBJ2-2, with D perhaps TRBD2 (6 bases). The CDR3 runs to 14 residues. The V and J ends lost 0 bases and 5 bases respectively, with 7 bases between them. CDR1 and CDR2 (germline): SGHAT, FQNNGV. CDR3 coding DNA: TGTGCCAGCAGCTTAGAGGGGGGAACCGGGGAGCTGTTTTTT. Translated, it gives CASSLEGGTGELFF.